This is a list of T cell receptor beta chains from one sample in a study of blood T cell repertoires in COVID-19. This table comes from immunoSEQ multiplex PCR, and its TCRdb copy is limited to in-frame clones, with some not included. The sample lists approximately 160,000 clones; roughly 84% were seen once. The specimen was peripheral blood. Every receptor here comes from a man younger than 30 with active or convalescent COVID-19. Both conserved end residues are part of each CDR3. The D gene is left open where the match is weak. A clone size is listed for some rows: how often the clone was seen (once, few, many), or a class if it is expanded.

len: 16; abundance: .; j_gene: TRBJ2-5; d_gene: TRBD2; v_gene: TRBV5-1; CDR3nt: TGCGCCAGCAGCTTCGGGTTTATGACGGGGGGAGAGACCCAGTACTTC; CDR3aa: CASSFGFMTGGETQYF
len: 15; abundance: .; j_gene: TRBJ1-1; d_gene: .; v_gene: TRBV9; CDR3nt: TGTGCCAGCAGCGTAAGGGGCACGGGGAACACTGAAGCTTTCTTT; CDR3aa: CASSVRGTGNTEAFF
len: 18; abundance: .; j_gene: TRBJ1-6; d_gene: TRBD1; v_gene: TRBV3-1/TRBV3-2; CDR3nt: TGTGCCAGCAGCCAAGCAGGGGGCGGGTACTCCTATAATTCACCCCTCCACTTT; CDR3aa: CASSQAGGGYSYNSPLHF
len: 14; abundance: .; j_gene: TRBJ1-6; d_gene: TRBD1; v_gene: TRBV19; CDR3nt: TGTGCCAGTAGTTTACAGGGGGCTGATTCACCCCTCCACTTT; CDR3aa: CASSLQGADSPLHF
len: 16; abundance: .; j_gene: TRBJ1-5; d_gene: .; v_gene: TRBV19; CDR3nt: TGTGCCAGTAGTATTGCGCCACAGGGCAGCAATCAGCCCCAGCATTTT; CDR3aa: CASSIAPQGSNQPQHF
len: 15; abundance: few; j_gene: TRBJ1-4; d_gene: TRBD1; v_gene: TRBV12-5; CDR3nt: TGTGCTAGTGGTCCCTGGGGACAGGGGGGAGAAAAACTGTTTTTT; CDR3aa: CASGPWGQGGEKLFF
len: 18; abundance: .; j_gene: TRBJ1-1; d_gene: .; v_gene: TRBV5-1; CDR3nt: TGCGCCAGCAGCTTGTGGGACTTTTGGGGTGTTGAGAACACTGAAGCTTTCTTT; CDR3aa: CASSLWDFWGVENTEAFF
len: 16; abundance: few; j_gene: TRBJ2-2; d_gene: .; v_gene: TRBV7-3; CDR3nt: TGTGCCAGCAACCGAAATGGGGGCGCTGGTACCGGGGAGCTGTTTTTT; CDR3aa: CASNRNGGAGTGELFF
len: 16; abundance: once; j_gene: TRBJ2-1; d_gene: TRBD2; v_gene: TRBV18; CDR3nt: TGTGCCAGCTCACCAGCAGCGGGGGGTCCCCACAATGAGCAGTTCTTC; CDR3aa: CASSPAAGGPHNEQFF
len: 15; abundance: .; j_gene: TRBJ2-7; d_gene: .; v_gene: TRBV9; CDR3nt: TGTGCCAGCAGCGTAGGGCAGGGGCCCCCCTACGAGCAGTACTTC; CDR3aa: CASSVGQGPPYEQYF
len: 14; abundance: .; j_gene: TRBJ2-7; d_gene: .; v_gene: TRBV7-2; CDR3nt: TGTGCCAGCAGCCCCGGCAGGGATCCCTACGAGCAGTACTTC; CDR3aa: CASSPGRDPYEQYF
len: 14; abundance: .; j_gene: TRBJ1-2; d_gene: TRBD1; v_gene: TRBV5-6; CDR3nt: TGTGCCAGCACTCGGGACAGGGGTAACTATGGCTACACCTTC; CDR3aa: CASTRDRGNYGYTF
len: 15; abundance: once; j_gene: TRBJ2-7; d_gene: TRBD1; v_gene: TRBV7-8; CDR3nt: TGTGCCACCCGGGGGTGGGACAGGGGAGGTTTGGAGCAGTACTTC; CDR3aa: CATRGWDRGGLEQYF
len: 15; abundance: .; j_gene: TRBJ2-1; d_gene: TRBD1; v_gene: TRBV6-1; CDR3nt: TGTGCCAGCAGTGAATCCGGGACAGGGAACAATGAGCAGTTCTTC; CDR3aa: CASSESGTGNNEQFF
len: 15; abundance: .; j_gene: TRBJ1-4; d_gene: .; v_gene: TRBV7-2; CDR3nt: TGTGCCAGCAGCGCCTCTATCCGCCCAAATGAAAAACTGTTTTTT; CDR3aa: CASSASIRPNEKLFF
len: 18; abundance: .; j_gene: TRBJ2-6; d_gene: .; v_gene: TRBV7-9; CDR3nt: TGTGCCAGCAGCAAGGACTCGACGGATGTCTCTGGGGCCAACGTCCTGACTTTC; CDR3aa: CASSKDSTDVSGANVLTF
len: 16; abundance: .; j_gene: TRBJ2-1; d_gene: TRBD2; v_gene: TRBV7-8; CDR3nt: TGTGCCAGCAGCCCCGCCGGGACTAGCGGATACAATGAGCAGTTCTTC; CDR3aa: CASSPAGTSGYNEQFF
len: 18; abundance: .; j_gene: TRBJ1-5; d_gene: .; v_gene: TRBV27; CDR3nt: TGTGCCAGCAGTAAACTCCTTCGGGCAGGGAGGCGCAATCAGCCCCAGCATTTT; CDR3aa: CASSKLLRAGRRNQPQHF
len: 13; abundance: .; j_gene: TRBJ2-7; d_gene: TRBD1; v_gene: TRBV10-3; CDR3nt: TGTGCCAACTCACAGGGGGCGAGGGACGAGCAGTACTTC; CDR3aa: CANSQGARDEQYF
len: 16; abundance: .; j_gene: TRBJ1-6; d_gene: TRBD1; v_gene: TRBV13; CDR3nt: TGTGCCAGCAGACCAACGACAGGGGGTGTCGGTTCACCCCTCCACTTT; CDR3aa: CASRPTTGGVGSPLHF
len: 14; abundance: .; j_gene: TRBJ1-5; d_gene: TRBD1; v_gene: TRBV19; CDR3nt: TGTGCCAGTAGGATGACAGGGGGCGGTCAGCCCCAGCATTTT; CDR3aa: CASRMTGGGQPQHF
len: 12; abundance: .; j_gene: TRBJ2-5; d_gene: TRBD1; v_gene: TRBV18; CDR3nt: TGTGCCAGCTCATCGACAGGGGAGACCCAGTACTTC; CDR3aa: CASSSTGETQYF
len: 16; abundance: .; j_gene: TRBJ2-1; d_gene: TRBD2; v_gene: TRBV5-6; CDR3nt: TGTGCCAGCAGCTTGGAGGGACTAGCTGGCTACAATGAGCAGTTCTTC; CDR3aa: CASSLEGLAGYNEQFF
len: 14; abundance: .; j_gene: TRBJ2-6; d_gene: TRBD2; v_gene: TRBV6-4; CDR3nt: TGTGCCAGCAAGCGGGACTCTGGGGCCAACGTCCTGACTTTC; CDR3aa: CASKRDSGANVLTF
len: 15; abundance: .; j_gene: TRBJ2-1; d_gene: TRBD1; v_gene: TRBV7-2; CDR3nt: TGTGCCAGCAGCCAGGGACAGATCTCCTACAATGAGCAGTTCTTC; CDR3aa: CASSQGQISYNEQFF
len: 13; abundance: .; j_gene: TRBJ1-4; d_gene: .; v_gene: TRBV5-1; CDR3nt: TGCGCCAGCAGCTTGACGGGCGGGGATGAGATGGGCTTT; CDR3aa: CASSLTGGDEMGF
len: 14; abundance: .; j_gene: TRBJ2-7; d_gene: .; v_gene: TRBV11-2; CDR3nt: TGTGCCAGCAGCTTAGATAGGGGGTCCTACGAGCAGTACTTC; CDR3aa: CASSLDRGSYEQYF
len: 13; abundance: .; j_gene: TRBJ1-5; d_gene: .; v_gene: TRBV7-9; CDR3nt: TGTGCCAGCAGCTTATCGGGCAATCAGCCCCAGCATTTT; CDR3aa: CASSLSGNQPQHF